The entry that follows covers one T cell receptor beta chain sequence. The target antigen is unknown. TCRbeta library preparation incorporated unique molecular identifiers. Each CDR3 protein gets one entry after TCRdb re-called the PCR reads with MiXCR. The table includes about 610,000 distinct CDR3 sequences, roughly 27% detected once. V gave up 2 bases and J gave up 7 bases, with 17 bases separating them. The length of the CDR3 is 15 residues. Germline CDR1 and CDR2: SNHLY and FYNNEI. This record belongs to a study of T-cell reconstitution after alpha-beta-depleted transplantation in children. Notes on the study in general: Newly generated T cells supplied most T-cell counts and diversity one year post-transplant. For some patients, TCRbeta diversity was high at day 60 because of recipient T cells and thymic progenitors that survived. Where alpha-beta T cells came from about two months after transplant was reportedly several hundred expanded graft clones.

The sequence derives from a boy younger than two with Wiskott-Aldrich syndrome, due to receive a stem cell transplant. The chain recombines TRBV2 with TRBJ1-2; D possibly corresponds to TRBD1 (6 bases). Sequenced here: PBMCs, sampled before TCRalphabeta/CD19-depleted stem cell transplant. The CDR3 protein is CASSETQVLGGGYTF. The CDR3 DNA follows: TGTGCCAGCAGTGAAACACAGGTCCTAGGGGGTGGCTACACCTTC.